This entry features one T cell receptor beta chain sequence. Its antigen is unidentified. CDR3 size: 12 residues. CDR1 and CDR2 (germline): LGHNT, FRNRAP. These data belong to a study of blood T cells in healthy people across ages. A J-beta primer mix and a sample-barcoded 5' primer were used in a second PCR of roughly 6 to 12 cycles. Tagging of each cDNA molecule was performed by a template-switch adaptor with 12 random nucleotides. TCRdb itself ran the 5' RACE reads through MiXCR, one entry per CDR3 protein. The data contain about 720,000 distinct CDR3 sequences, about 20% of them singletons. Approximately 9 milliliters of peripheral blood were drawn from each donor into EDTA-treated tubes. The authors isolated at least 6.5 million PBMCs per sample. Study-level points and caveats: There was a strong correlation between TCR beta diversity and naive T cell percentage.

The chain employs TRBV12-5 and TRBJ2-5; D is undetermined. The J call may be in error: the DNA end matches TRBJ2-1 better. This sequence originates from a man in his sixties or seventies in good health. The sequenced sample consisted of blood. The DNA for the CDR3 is TGTGCTAGTGGTTTGGTAGAGGATGAGCAGTTCTTC. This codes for CASGLVEDEQFF.